This TCR beta chain was recorded in a study of post-analysis software for immune sequencing data (dated by TCRdb to between 2015 and 2016). For the study in its entirety: Relapsing-remitting, secondary progressive and progressive-relapsing multiple sclerosis were recorded as disease courses, and subtype annotation was lacking for some patients. The patient repertoires were set against under 13 previously published healthy control repertoires from donors whose ages ranged from roughly 6 to 27 years. A subset of samples was prepared in parallel using single-end sample barcoding, then pooled and co-amplified after Illumina adapter ligation. Results the study describes overall, beyond this receptor: Patients showed significantly higher frequencies than controls for a handful of TRBV segments, among them TRBV5-6, TRBV5-1 and TRBV20-1. Significantly lower normalized Chao1 diversity was found in multiple sclerosis patients than in controls, suggesting substantial peripheral T-cell clonal expansion. The multiple sclerosis patient group was slightly younger than the control group. When samples were clustered directly using the F measure, samples prepared in the same batch co-clustered strongly, which prompted a batch-effect correction.

To demonstrate the VDJtools post-analysis software, the study profiled TCR beta repertoires from the peripheral blood of some 13 young patients with multiple sclerosis. The patients with multiple sclerosis were children and adolescents between about 6 and 15 years of age. A note on this clonotype: Its antigen remains undetermined. No base-level quality is on record; no much larger clone is a single base apart.

Library construction relied on PCR. The sample was run on an Illumina HiSeq 2500. To reduce PCR and sequencing biases, unique molecular identifiers were built into the TCR beta cDNA libraries. Per 1 to 10 million input T cells, some 500,000 cDNA molecules were obtained, such that each molecule approximated one T cell. The patient libraries were prepared and sequenced using the same protocol as the earlier healthy control dataset. Samples belonging to the same batch were prepared together, multiplexed and sequenced on a shared HiSeq lane. The authors processed their data as follows. Raw barcoded reads were processed with MIGEC, and single-read molecular identifier groups were discarded before consensus assembly and CDR3 extraction. Clonotype tables were post-analysed with VDJtools, normalizing diversity by down-sampling all datasets to the smallest sample size. Repertoire overlap clustering matched CDR3 amino acid but not nucleotide sequences to correct batch-related cross-sample contamination. TCRdb handled the public reads itself, with Q25 trimming in fastp and clone calling in MiXCR, and kept productive beta chains. Every CDR3 protein is listed once, alongside the most common genes and DNA of its rows. TCRdb's processing, not the authors', yielded these V and J calls. Counted in this sample were around 500,000 distinct CDR3 sequences; around 34% of them appeared once. Around 6% of the sample comes from the top ten.

Spanning cysteine to phenylalanine, the CDR3 consists of 13 amino acids. Just the 39-base CDR3 DNA is kept, in frame starting at base 1. Cut back by 8 bases and 7 bases, the V and J ends lie 14 bases apart. Sequencing input: blood. The origin of this receptor is a girl under 18 with multiple sclerosis. The chain is encoded by TRBV12-3 or TRBV12-4 joined to TRBJ1-4; a tentative D call is TRBD1 (5 bases match). The nucleotide sequence is TGTGCCAGCCTTCAGGGAGGTGGTGAAAAACTGTTTTTT. Its coded protein is CASLQGGGEKLFF.